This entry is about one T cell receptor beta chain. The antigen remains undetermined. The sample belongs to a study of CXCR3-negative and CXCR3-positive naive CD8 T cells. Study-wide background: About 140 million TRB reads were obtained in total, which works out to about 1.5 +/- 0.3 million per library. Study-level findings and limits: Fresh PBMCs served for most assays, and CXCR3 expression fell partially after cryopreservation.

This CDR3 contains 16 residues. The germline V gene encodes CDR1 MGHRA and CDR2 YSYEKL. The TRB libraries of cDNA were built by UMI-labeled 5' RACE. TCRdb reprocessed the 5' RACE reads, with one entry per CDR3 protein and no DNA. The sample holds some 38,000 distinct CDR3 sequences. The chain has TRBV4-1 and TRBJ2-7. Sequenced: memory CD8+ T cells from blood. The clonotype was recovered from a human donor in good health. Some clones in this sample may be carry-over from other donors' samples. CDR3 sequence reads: CASSQAPLTRNYEQYF.